The next 20 T cell receptor beta chains were all read from a single sample in a study of cytomegalovirus exposure and HLA in healthy donors. The data were produced by immunoSEQ multiplex PCR, yet TCRdb's version contains in-frame clones alone and is incomplete. The sample shows about 170,000 clones, about 89% of them seen only once. Sequencing input: PBMCs. The receptors were sampled from a man in his late teens or twenties in good health and CMV-seropositive.

This clone was seen a handful of times. The chain recombines TRBV2 with TRBJ1-5; TRBD1 might be the D (5 bases). In germline, CDR1 is SNHLY, CDR2 FYNNEI. The CDR3 consists of 13 residues. V was pared by 4 bases and J by 5 bases, with 9 bases between. The CDR3 DNA reads as TGTGCCAGCAGTGCAGGGTTGTATCAGCCCCAGCATTTT. Amino acids: CASSAGLYQPQHF.

V usage is TRBV5-1 and J usage is TRBJ1-2; D may be TRBD1 (5 bases). Germline V gene data show CDR1 as SGHRS and CDR2 as YFSETQ. V shed 0 bases and J shed 10 bases, with 16 bases lying between them. The CDR3 totals 14 residues. CDR3 nucleotide sequence: TGCGCCAGCAGCTTGGACGGGACGGAGGGAGACTACACCTTC. Its protein product is CASSLDGTEGDYTF.

The chain is built from TRBV2 and TRBJ2-2; 9 bases fit TRBD2. The V gene end was trimmed by 7 bases and the J gene end by 0 bases; junction bases not matched to a gene: 6. Germline values: CDR1 SNHLY, CDR2 FYNNEI. The CDR3 runs to 16 residues. The CDR3 spells CASIQIAGANTGELFF. The CDR3, as DNA: TGTGCCAGCATCCAAATAGCGGGAGCGAACACCGGGGAGCTGTTTTTT.

This rearrangement joins TRBV15 to TRBJ1-2; 8 bases are shared with TRBD1. This CDR3 has 15 residues. The J segment lost 8 bases and the V segment lost 0 bases, leaving 8 bases of the junction unmatched. Germline CDR1 LNHNV, CDR2 YYDKDF (reference sequence). CDR3 sequence (DNA): TGTGCCACCAGCAGAGACTACACAGGGGGACCAGGCTACACCTTC. It codes for CATSRDYTGGPGYTF.

The CDR3 spells CASSTRQGGNTGELFF. CDR3 bases: TGTGCCAGCAGCACAAGACAGGGAGGCAACACCGGGGAGCTGTTTTTT. The chain couples TRBV7-2 to TRBJ2-2; maybe TRBD1 (7 bases). Germline V gene lookup returns CDR1 SGHTA and CDR2 FQGNSA. V gave up 5 bases and J gave up 2 bases, with 15 bases separating them. This CDR3 is built from 16 residues.

This clone was seen more than once but under ten times. This CDR3 is also generated by other DNA sequences in the sample. The chain is built from TRBV9 and TRBJ2-7; 7 nucleotides agree with TRBD1. The CDR3 has 14 amino acids. Unmatched junction bases numbered 2, after V lost 0 bases and J lost 2 bases. The germline CDR1 and CDR2 sequences are SGDLS and YYNGEE. The DNA of the CDR3 is TGTGCCAGCAGCGTAGGGGACAGTACCTACGAGCAGTACTTC. Translating it yields CASSVGDSTYEQYF.

The chain is built from TRBV27 and TRBJ1-6; D gene uncertain. The CDR3 extends over 18 amino acids. The V gene's germline CDR1 is MNHEY and CDR2 SMNVEV (reference sequence). V lost 3 bases, J lost 7 bases, and 22 bases lay in between. The chain's CDR3 is CASSLIPPMPVRNSPLHF. The CDR3 DNA reads TGTGCCAGCAGTTTGATCCCTCCCATGCCCGTGCGGAATTCACCCCTCCACTTT.

The rearrangement uses TRBV27 and TRBJ1-2; possible D gene TRBD1, 5 bases. In germline, CDR1 is MNHEY, CDR2 SMNVEV (reference sequence). Between the trimmed V and J ends, which lost 4 bases and 8 bases, there was a span of 20 bases. The CDR3 sequence is 15 residues long. CDR3 bases: TGTGCCAGCAGTTCATATATTCGGGGGGTACGAGGCTACACCTTC. Translating gives CASSSYIRGVRGYTF.

In this sample, this clone turned up a few times. The chain has TRBV28 and TRBJ1-1; D might be TRBD1 (5 bases). This CDR3 is built from 13 residues. V lost 5 bases and J 11 bases, leaving 18 bases between the germline ends. Germline loops: CDR1 MDHEN, CDR2 SYDVKM. CDR3 region: CASSARTRGGAFF. CDR3 sequence (DNA): TGTGCCAGCAGTGCGCGGACTCGGGGGGGGGCTTTCTTT.

This clone was found a few times. The chain employs TRBV7-6 and TRBJ2-1, with a weak D call TRBD2 (6 bases). CDR1 and CDR2 from the germline V gene are SGHVS and FNYEAQ. Between the trimmed V and J ends, which lost 5 bases and 10 bases, there was a span of 24 bases. The CDR3 runs 16 residues. This CDR3 is CASSPLSPGVQFEQFF. The DNA of the CDR3 is TGTGCCAGCAGCCCCCTTAGCCCGGGGGTGCAATTCGAGCAGTTCTTC. The entire variable domain, with the rest obtained from reference TRBV7-6 and TRBJ2-1, is as follows: GAGVSQSPRYKVTKRGQDVALRCDPISGHVSLYWYRQALGQGPEFLTYFNYEAQQDKSGLPNDRFSAERPEGSISTLTIQRTEQRDSAMYRCASSPLSPGVQFEQFFGPGTRLTVL.

The chain carries TRBV4-2 and TRBJ1-4; 7 bases map to TRBD1. The CDR3 runs to 15 residues. J was trimmed by 8 bases and V by 4 bases; bases with no gene match: 10. Germline V gene sequence: CDR1 LGHNA, CDR2 YNFKEQ. CDR3 region: CASSRAGGPLEKLFF. The CDR3 DNA is TGTGCCAGCAGCCGAGCAGGGGGGCCGCTCGAAAAACTGTTTTTT.

J is TRBJ2-1 and V is TRBV11-2; 7 bases fit TRBD2. Unmatched junction bases numbered 13, after V lost 5 bases and J lost 3 bases. The germline V gene encodes CDR1 SGHAT and CDR2 FQNNGV. The CDR3 length is 17 residues. CDR3 in DNA: TGTGCCAGCAGCCCCGGGCGTGGCGGGAGCATCTACAATGAGCAGTTCTTC. Translation gives CASSPGRGGSIYNEQFF.

The chain uses TRBV4-1 and TRBJ2-1; a possible D gene is TRBD2 (5 bases). The V gene lost 4 bases and the J gene lost 8 bases, with 15 bases spanning the gap. CDR3 length: 14 residues. Germline assignment: CDR1 MGHRA and CDR2 YSYEKL. CDR3 in amino acids: CASSRLEGVDEQFF. CDR3 coding DNA: TGCGCCAGCAGCCGTCTCGAGGGTGTCGATGAGCAGTTCTTC.

This clone was seen a handful of times. The genes are TRBV4-3 and TRBJ1-6; D may be TRBD1 (5 bases). The V gene lost 3 bases and the J gene lost 8 bases, with 11 bases spanning the gap. In germline, CDR1 is LGHNA, CDR2 YSLEER. The CDR3 totals 14 residues. The CDR3 spells CASSQPGVDSPLHF. CDR3 in DNA: TGCGCCAGCAGCCAGCCGGGGGTGGATTCACCCCTCCACTTT.

The V call is TRBV6-1, the J call TRBJ2-1; no firm D call. Looked up from germline, CDR1 is MNHNS and CDR2 is SASEGT. The CDR3 sequence is 11 residues long. V dropped 10 bases and J dropped 4 bases, with 8 bases sitting between them. The CDR3 DNA sequence: TGTGCCACCCCGGGTTACAATGAGCAGTTCTTC. Translated: CATPGYNEQFF.

This clone was counted once. The chain joins TRBV19 to TRBJ1-5; TRBD1 matches 8 bases. The length of the CDR3 is 14 residues. Trimming at V came to 6 bases and at J to 4 bases, leaving 5 bases not matched to a gene. Looked up from germline, CDR1 is LNHDA and CDR2 is SQIVND (reference sequence). The CDR3 DNA sequence: TGTGCCAGTAGCGAAGGACAGGGTAATCAGCCCCAGCATTTT. Residues: CASSEGQGNQPQHF.

The chain links TRBV5-1 to TRBJ2-7; TRBD2 matches at 12 bases. Looked up from germline, CDR1 is SGHRS and CDR2 is YFSETQ. The CDR3 totals 18 residues. The V segment lost 4 bases and the J segment 7 bases; nucleotides outside the gene matches: 18. Here the CDR3 DNA reads TGCGCCAGCAGCGCCCGGGGAACTAGCGGGGGGATGCCTAAAGAGCAGTACTTC. It codes for CASSARGTSGGMPKEQYF.

This sequence joins TRBV2 and TRBJ1-6; the D is unclear. V lost 8 bases and J lost 6, with 11 bases in between. The CDR3 totals 13 residues. Germline CDR1 and CDR2: SNHLY and FYNNEI. CDR3 DNA sequence: TGTGCCAGCGGAGGCAACCTTAATTCACCCCTCCACTTT. Encoded protein: CASGGNLNSPLHF.

V usage is TRBV5-1 and J usage is TRBJ2-7; 7 nucleotides agree with TRBD1. CDR1 SGHRS and CDR2 YFSETQ come from the germline V gene. This CDR3 has 15 amino acids. V lost 4 bases, J lost 5 bases, and 12 bases stayed unmatched. The DNA for the CDR3 is TGCGCCAGCAGCCCTGCTCGGGACAGCTTCCACGAGCAGTACTTC. Residues: CASSPARDSFHEQYF.

This chain joins TRBV4-3 and TRBJ1-2, with TRBD1 matching over 8 bases. CDR1 and CDR2 from the germline V gene are LGHNA and YSLEER. The CDR3 has 15 residues. J was trimmed by 5 bases and V by 4 bases; bases with no gene match: 9. For the CDR3, the DNA is TGCGCCAGCAGCCTCCAGACAGGGGAACTGTATGGCTACACCTTC. Protein sequence: CASSLQTGELYGYTF.